A selection of T cell receptor beta chains follows, all from one sample in a study of radiation and T cells in renal cell carcinoma. Profiled with immunoSEQ multiplex PCR; TCRdb holds only in-frame clones, not every one. The table has about 130,000 clones, 75% to 90% seen once. Sequenced here: blood, sampled from a patient whose treatment included radiotherapy and nephrectomy. All receptors derive from a woman aged 60-75 years with renal cell carcinoma. The CDR3 runs from the conserved cysteine through the conserved F or W. D genes are given only for firm matches. The size of a clone is reported for some rows only, either as once, few or many, or as a class for expanded clones.

j_call v_call clone_size d_call cdr3_nt cdr3_aa
TRBJ2-1 TRBV5-8 - TRBD2 TGTGCCAGCAGCTTGGTTTCAGGACTAGCGGGAGTGGATGAGCAGTTCTTC CASSLVSGLAGVDEQFF
TRBJ1-2 TRBV28 - TRBD1 TGTGCCAGCAGTTTATTGGGACAGGGTAGTCATGGCTACACCTTC CASSLLGQGSHGYTF
TRBJ1-5 TRBV2 - TRBD1 TGTGCCAGCAGTGCAGCAGGGGGATTTCAGCCCCAGCATTTT CASSAAGGFQPQHF
TRBJ2-3 TRBV19 once - TGTGCCACCAAGATCACAGATACGCAGTATTTT CATKITDTQYF
TRBJ2-1 TRBV2 once - TGTGCCAGCAGTGGTTTGCCCGGCCATGAGCAGTTCTTC CASSGLPGHEQFF
TRBJ1-4 TRBV5-1 few - TGCGCCAGCAGCTTGGTGGCAGATTCTAATGAAAAACTGTTTTTT CASSLVADSNEKLFF
TRBJ2-1 TRBV4-1 once TRBD1 TGCGCCAGCAGCGTAAGGACAGGGGATTCCACCACGGAATACAATGAGCAGTTCTTC CASSVRTGDSTTEYNEQFF
TRBJ1-1 TRBV28 - TRBD1 TGTGCCAGCATCCTGGGGAGGGGGCGCGAAGCTTTCTTT CASILGRGREAFF
TRBJ1-5 TRBV19 few - TGTGCCAGTAGTATAGAACATTTGGGGGGCACCAATCAGCCCCAGCATTTT CASSIEHLGGTNQPQHF
TRBJ2-3 TRBV27 - TRBD2 TGTGCCAGCAGTTTATCACTAGCGGAAAGCACAGATACGCAGTATTTT CASSLSLAESTDTQYF
TRBJ2-2 TRBV30 - - TGTGCCTGGGTCAACGGGGAGCTGTTTTTT CAWVNGELFF
TRBJ1-6 TRBV19 once - TGTGCCAGTGGTCCCAGGGGTAATTCACCCCTCCACTTT CASGPRGNSPLHF
TRBJ1-1 TRBV18 - TRBD1 TGTGCCAGCTCACCACAGACAGGGTGGAACACTGAAGCTTTCTTT CASSPQTGWNTEAFF
TRBJ2-7 TRBV9 - TRBD1 TGTGCCAGCAGCGATGGGGCAGGGGGCGCGAGGTCCTACGAGCAGTACTTC CASSDGAGGARSYEQYF
TRBJ1-5 TRBV6-1 - - TGTGCCAGCAGTGAACAGGGGCAGGAGCCCCAGCATTTT CASSEQGQEPQHF
TRBJ2-2 TRBV5-6 - TRBD1 TGTGCCAGCACCCAGGGGGCCACGAACACCGGGGAGCTGTTTTTT CASTQGATNTGELFF
TRBJ2-3 TRBV4-1 - TRBD2 TGCGCCAGCAGCCAAGGGACTAGCGGAAGCACAGATACGCAGTATTTT CASSQGTSGSTDTQYF
TRBJ2-5 TRBV13 - - TGTGCCAGCAGCCTTCGAATCCTAGAGACCCAGTACTTC CASSLRILETQYF
TRBJ1-2 TRBV7-2 - - TGTGCCAGCAGCCCCACCTCAGCTAACTATGGCTACACCTTC CASSPTSANYGYTF